This note documents a single T cell receptor (beta chain) sequence. This entry comes from a study of blood T cell repertoires in COVID-19. Background on the study: Sites across the United States, Italy and Spain contributed samples from acute and convalescent COVID-19.

As processed by the authors: For nucleated cells, counts were estimated from reference gene primer amplification. Profiling relied on immunoSEQ multiplex PCR, and the TCRdb table lists in-frame clones only, not all of them. The V and J calls and clone size were taken over from that table, and D and trimming were inferred from the DNA. This table holds some 260,000 clones, approximately 88% found once. After removal of 6 bases from V and 3 bases from J, the junction contained 5 bases not matched to a gene. The germline CDR1 and CDR2 sequences are ENHRY and SYGVKD. The CDR3 is 14 amino acids. Followed over time, Seattle patients had been enrolled while infection was active.

The sequence was collected from a woman aged 70-85 years with COVID-19, enrolled during active disease. The chain joins TRBV10-3 to TRBJ2-3; TRBD1 matches at 8 bases. Source material: peripheral blood. CDR3 protein: CAIRAQGGTDTQYF. The CDR3 nucleotides are TGTGCCATCAGAGCACAGGGGGGAACAGATACGCAGTATTTT.